One sample yielded the 24 T cell receptor beta chains listed below, sequenced in a study of spatial heterogeneity in lung cancer. TCRdb processed the 5' RACE reads anew with MiXCR; each CDR3 protein has one entry. Of 16,000 or so distinct CDR3 sequences detected, approximately 6.9% appear once; the ten largest clones hold about 18%. Documented time point: sample taken at primary tumor resection. Findings and limits, study-wide: Tracking of tumor mutation counts was seen in expanded intratumoral alpha and beta TCR counts.

The antigens for these receptors are not known. Material: lung tumor tissue, obtained at surgery. Every receptor here comes from a female donor with early-stage non-small cell lung cancer.

Comment on this clonotype: This may be a read error, as it is one base from a much larger clone. In a library made to pick up alpha chains, this beta chain is a stray read with a size that means little. The V call is TRBV28, the J call TRBJ1-1; D is ambiguous. Germline lookup yields CDR1 MDHEN and CDR2 SYDVKM. This CDR3 has 13 amino acids. The V end was cut by 7 bases, the J end by 6 bases, with 15 bases between. In DNA, the CDR3 is TGTGCCAGCATCCCTTTAAGCAACTCTGAAGCTTTCTTT. Translating gives CASIPLSNSEAFF.

This clonotype was observed many times. This beta chain is a stray read from a library made for alpha chains; its abundance is not meaningful. The V call is TRBV24-1, the J call TRBJ2-1; D is perhaps TRBD1 (5 bases). Germline-derived CDR1 and CDR2 are KGHDR and SFDVKD. V lost 4 bases and J 6 bases, leaving 15 bases between the germline ends. CDR3 size: 15 residues. CDR3 DNA: TGTGCCACCAGTGACCGGACACGGCCCAGCAATGAGCAGTTCTTC. It translates to CATSDRTRPSNEQFF.

This clonotype was found many times. This beta chain lies outside the target of a library built for alpha chains; its clone size means little. This chain links TRBV30 with TRBJ2-3; D is unclear. Germline V gene sequence: CDR1 GTSNPN, CDR2 SVGIG (reference sequence). Trimming took 3 bases from V and 2 from J, leaving 6 bases between them. The CDR3 contains 12 residues. CDR3 loop: CAWSLNTDTQYF. For the CDR3, the DNA is TGTGCCTGGAGCCTAAACACAGATACGCAGTATTTT. The entire variable domain, with the rest obtained from reference TRBV30 and TRBJ2-3, is as follows: SQTIHQWPATLVQPVGSPLSLECTVEGTSNPNLYWYRQAAGRGLQLLFYSVGIGQISSEVPQNLSASRPQDRQFILSSKKLLLSDSGFYLCAWSLNTDTQYFGPGTRLTVL.

The sample holds many counts of this clonotype. Found in a library prepared for alpha chains, this beta chain is an off-target read, and its abundance has little meaning. V is TRBV6-1 and J is TRBJ1-1; the match to TRBD1 covers 7 bases. V shed 6 bases, J shed 4 bases, and the junction held 11 bases outside the gene matches. This CDR3 is built from 15 residues. Germline V gene sequence: CDR1 MNHNS, CDR2 SASEGT. CDR3 nucleotides: TGTGCCAGCAGAACCGTAGGACAGGTCCTCACTGAAGCTTTCTTT. Translated: CASRTVGQVLTEAFF.

This clonotype was detected ten times or more. This beta chain is a stray read from a library made for alpha chains; its abundance is not meaningful. The chain recombines TRBV9 with TRBJ2-2, with D perhaps matching TRBD1 or TRBD2 (6 bases each). Trimming stripped 0 bases from V and 7 bases from J, with 10 bases between. The CDR3 consists of 14 residues. CDR1 and CDR2 (germline): SGDLS, YYNGEE. This chain's CDR3 is CASSVVQGGGELFF. The CDR3 coding sequence is TGTGCCAGCAGCGTAGTACAGGGAGGCGGGGAGCTGTTTTTT.

Ten or more counts support this clonotype. At one of its ends the junction is not consistent with the germline gene, which may arise from a read error. The library was built for alpha chains, so this beta chain is an off-target read and its size means little. This chain links TRBV20-1 with TRBJ2-5; weak D call: TRBD2 (6 bases). Germline CDR1 DFQATT, CDR2 SNEGSKA (reference sequence). This CDR3 has 17 amino acids. CDR3 sequence: CSARDLPGTFFQGTQYF. In DNA, the CDR3 is TGCAGTGCTAGAGACCTCCCGGGGACTTTTTTTCAAGGGACCCAGTACTTC.

By sample share, this clonotype is medium-sized. This beta chain lies outside the target of a library built for alpha chains; its clone size means little. V and J are TRBV7-3 and TRBJ2-3, with D perhaps TRBD1 (6 bases). The CDR3 runs to 14 residues. Germline V gene lookup returns CDR1 SGHTA and CDR2 FQGTGA. V was trimmed by 5 bases and J by 4 bases, leaving 13 bases between them. For the CDR3, the DNA is TGTGCCAGCAGCCGTGACAGGCGGGCAGATACGCAGTATTTT. Encoded protein: CASSRDRRADTQYF.

There are many counts of this clonotype. This beta chain is an unintended read in a library built for alpha chains; its size means little. The chain carries TRBV4-2 and TRBJ2-2; D may match TRBD1 or TRBD2 (6 bases each). Germline assignment: CDR1 LGHNA and CDR2 YNFKEQ. The CDR3 covers 16 residues. Trimming shortened V by 4 bases and J by 5 bases, and 17 bases separated the two germline ends. This CDR3 is CASSRSTGARTGELFF. DNA of the CDR3: TGTGCCAGCAGCCGTAGTACGGGGGCGAGAACCGGGGAGCTGTTTTTT.

Within the sample, this clonotype is medium-sized. Found in a library prepared for alpha chains, this beta chain is an off-target read, and its abundance has little meaning. The V and J genes are TRBV20-1 and TRBJ1-4; D possibly corresponds to TRBD1 (6 bases). The CDR3 runs 13 residues. Trimming took off 7 bases at V and 5 bases at J, with 14 bases between the two ends. Germline V gene lookup returns CDR1 DFQATT and CDR2 SNEGSKA (reference sequence). CDR3 region: CSVSDSLNEKLFF. CDR3 sequence (DNA): TGCAGTGTCTCGGACAGTCTCAATGAAAAACTGTTTTTT.

There are many counts of this clonotype. As an off-target read in a library built for alpha chains, this beta chain has a frequency of little significance. The rearrangement links TRBV7-2 to TRBJ2-2; TRBD2 aligns across 11 bases. V lost 3 bases, J lost 2 bases, and 5 bases stayed unmatched. The CDR3 loop spans 17 amino acids. From germline, CDR1 is SGHTA and CDR2 FQGNSA. Here the CDR3 DNA reads TGTGCCAGCAGCTTGGGGGGACTAGCGGCCAACACCGGGGAGCTGTTTTTT. Amino acids: CASSLGGLAANTGELFF.

This clonotype was found many times. For a library built for alpha chains, this beta chain is a stray read; little rests on its size. This chain uses TRBV28 with TRBJ2-5; unclear D gene. CDR1 and CDR2 from the germline V gene are MDHEN and SYDVKM. The CDR3 is 14 residues long. Deletions cut 2 bases from V and 2 bases from J, with 9 bases between. CDR3 bases: TGTGCCAGCAGTTTAGACCCGCAGCAAGAGACCCAGTACTTC. It translates to CASSLDPQQETQYF.

This clonotype occurred a few times. This beta chain represents an off-target read in a library built for alpha chains; its size is of limited meaning. This sequence joins TRBV5-1 and TRBJ2-3; no firm D call. Germline V gene data show CDR1 as SGHRS and CDR2 as YFSETQ. This CDR3 has 15 residues. V lost 0 bases to trimming and J lost 2 bases, with 10 bases between them. As DNA, the CDR3 is TGCGCCAGCAGCTTGGATTTCCCATCCACAGATACGCAGTATTTT. Translating gives CASSLDFPSTDTQYF.

This clonotype has a handful of counts. This beta chain slipped into a library made for alpha chains as a stray read, so its size is not meaningful. The chain couples TRBV12-3 or TRBV12-4 to TRBJ2-7; D unclear. CDR3 size: 12 residues. V was pared by 5 bases and J by 4 bases, with 9 bases between. CDR3 coding DNA: TGTGCCAGCAGTCCCCGGGTATACGAGCAGTACTTC. Translating gives CASSPRVYEQYF.

This clonotype was counted at least ten times. Because this beta chain is a stray read in a library intended to capture alpha chains, its abundance should not be given much weight. The rearrangement uses TRBV4-2 and TRBJ1-1, with D possibly being TRBD1 (5 bases). The V gene's germline CDR1 is LGHNA and CDR2 YNFKEQ. This CDR3 has 13 residues. With 2 bases removed from V and 10 bases from J, the gap between germline ends came to 14 bases. CDR3 in DNA: TGTGCCAGCAGCCAAAATTTTGGGGCCGGAGCTTTCTTT. Translating it yields CASSQNFGAGAFF.

This clonotype was counted ten times or more. As an off-target read in a library built for alpha chains, this beta chain has a frequency of little significance. The rearrangement uses TRBV28 and TRBJ2-3, with 9 positions matching TRBD1. Germline V gene sequence: CDR1 MDHEN, CDR2 SYDVKM. Trimming took 5 bases from V and 1 from J; bases not matched to a gene: 4. This CDR3 contains 15 residues. The CDR3 DNA is TGTGCCAGCAGTGATCGACAGGGGGGCACAGATACGCAGTATTTT. This sequence encodes CASSDRQGGTDTQYF.

This clonotype was picked up many times. Being off target in a library aimed at alpha chains, this beta chain has a size of little meaning. The chain is built from TRBV10-3 and TRBJ1-1, with TRBD1 identical over 9 bases. Looked up from germline, CDR1 is ENHRY and CDR2 is SYGVKD. The CDR3 is made up of 14 amino acids. The V and J ends lost 6 bases and 6 bases, in that order; junction bases with no gene match: 8. The CDR3 region is CAISEDRGQAEAFF. The DNA for the CDR3 is TGTGCCATCAGCGAGGACAGGGGTCAGGCTGAAGCTTTCTTT.

With respect to this clonotype: The size of this beta chain means little, since it is a stray read in a library made for alpha chains. This chain joins TRBV7-8 and TRBJ2-7, with D perhaps matching TRBD1 or TRBD2 (7 bases each). V was cut by 5 bases and J by 2 bases, with 19 bases left in between. There are 16 residues in the CDR3. CDR1 is SGHVS, CDR2 FQNEAQ, per germline. The CDR3 sequence is CASSGDREGIPYEQYF. CDR3 DNA sequence: TGTGCCAGCAGCGGAGACAGGGAGGGTATCCCCTACGAGCAGTACTTC.

To note about this clonotype: A much larger clone differs from this one at a single base, so this may be a read error. This beta chain is a stray sequence in a library constructed for alpha chains; its clone size is not meaningful. This chain connects TRBV11-2 to TRBJ2-1; D unresolved. Looked up from germline, CDR1 is SGHAT and CDR2 is FQNNGV. CDR3 length equals 13 residues. This CDR3 is CVSSLVGQNEQFF. CDR3 sequence (DNA): TGTGTCAGCAGCTTAGTTGGGCAGAATGAGCAGTTCTTC.

This clonotype has ten or more counts. Since the library was made to target alpha chains, this beta chain is a stray read and its abundance is not meaningful. CDR3 in DNA: TGTGCCAGCAGCGACCGGGTAACTCAAGAGACCCAGTACTTC. It specifies CASSDRVTQETQYF. V is TRBV25-1 and J is TRBJ2-5, with D unresolved. V lost 6 bases, J lost 2 bases, and 13 bases lay in between. Germline V gene sequence: CDR1 MGHDK, CDR2 SYGVNS. This CDR3 region has 14 residues.

This clonotype was seen many times. Since it is a stray read in a library aimed at alpha chains, this beta chain has a size that is not meaningful. The CDR3 spells CASSSSFETQYF. The CDR3 nucleotides read TGTGCCAGCAGCTCATCATTTGAAACGCAGTATTTT. The chain carries TRBV7-9 and TRBJ2-3, with D unresolved. Germline-derived CDR1 and CDR2 are SEHNR and FQNEAQ (reference sequence). Trimming removed 4 bases at V and 9 bases at J, with 11 bases between. The CDR3 sequence is 12 residues long.

Of note for this clonotype: This beta chain is an off-target read within a library intended for alpha chains, so its frequency means little. V usage is TRBV5-1 and J usage is TRBJ1-1; 8 bases line up with TRBD1. The CDR3 consists of 14 residues. Trimming removed 4 bases from V and 1 base from J; junction bases left unmatched: 3. Per the germline V gene, CDR1 is SGHRS and CDR2 is YFSETQ. In DNA form, the CDR3 reads TGCGCCAGCAGCCCAGGGGGCTCGAACACTGAAGCTTTCTTT. Protein product: CASSPGGSNTEAFF.

This clonotype was observed many times. Since the library was made to target alpha chains, this beta chain is a stray read and its abundance is not meaningful. The chain combines TRBV7-2 with TRBJ1-2; weak D call: TRBD1 (5 bases). CDR1 is SGHTA, CDR2 FQGNSA, per germline. The CDR3 consists of 16 residues. V was trimmed by 1 base and J by 6 bases, leaving 18 bases between them. The CDR3 DNA is TGTGCCAGCAGCTTAGACGTAGCAACCCGGGGCAATGGCTACACCTTC. Translated, it gives CASSLDVATRGNGYTF.

In this sample, this clonotype turned up many times. This beta chain came through as a stray read in a library set up for alpha chains, and its size says little. The genes are TRBV6-1 and TRBJ2-1, with 8 bases identical to TRBD1. The V gene end was trimmed by 7 bases and the J gene end by 3 bases; junction bases not matched to a gene: 8. From germline, CDR1 is MNHNS and CDR2 SASEGT. This CDR3 region has 15 residues. The CDR3 DNA sequence: TGTGCCAGCACTTTACTCGGACAGGGCTACAATGAGCAGTTCTTC. Its protein product is CASTLLGQGYNEQFF.

In its sample, this clonotype was seen many times. This beta chain represents an off-target read in a library built for alpha chains; its size is of limited meaning. CDR3 nucleotides: TGCAGTGCTAGTGGGCCTGGGAATCAGCCCCAGCATTTT. Translation gives CSASGPGNQPQHF. V is TRBV20-1 and J is TRBJ1-5, with D uncertain. This CDR3 region has 13 residues. V was cut by 3 bases and J by 4 bases, with 10 bases left in between. Germline-derived CDR1 and CDR2 are DFQATT and SNEGSKA (reference sequence).